The 31 T cell receptor beta chains below all came from one sample that was sequenced in a study of cytomegalovirus exposure and HLA in healthy donors. PCR used 60 Vbeta primers and 13 Jbeta primers. Method: immunoSEQ multiplex PCR; TCRdb's copy keeps in-frame clones and lacks some. The table includes about 180,000 clones, about 85% detected once. Input material: PBMCs. The origin of the receptors is a girl aged 10 to 17 in good health and CMV-seropositive.

The chain joins TRBV9 to TRBJ2-2, with D maybe TRBD2 (5 bases). CDR1 SGDLS and CDR2 YYNGEE come from the germline V gene. The CDR3 is 18 amino acids. Trimming cost V 4 bases and J 3 bases, with 22 bases left between them. CDR3 coding DNA: TGTGCCAGCAGCCCCCGAAGGGCCCCGGGGTGGGACACCGGGGAGCTGTTTTTT. Protein product: CASSPRRAPGWDTGELFF.

J is TRBJ1-5 and V is TRBV10-3; no reliable D call. Looked up from germline, CDR1 is ENHRY and CDR2 is SYGVKD. Trimming stripped 5 bases from V and 0 bases from J, with 8 bases between. This CDR3 is 14 amino acids long. CDR3 amino acids: CAISSTSSNQPQHF. For the CDR3, the DNA is TGTGCCATCAGTTCCACAAGTAGCAATCAGCCCCAGCATTTT.

V usage is TRBV5-1 and J usage is TRBJ2-7, with 9 nucleotides matching TRBD2. There are 15 residues in the CDR3. Germline CDR1 is SGHRS and CDR2 is YFSETQ. Trimming took 3 bases from V and 3 from J; bases not matched to a gene: 7. The CDR3 nucleotides read TGCGCCAGCAGCTCTGTAGCGGGAGCGTTCTACGAGCAGTACTTC. The encoded protein is CASSSVAGAFYEQYF.

J is TRBJ2-7 and V is TRBV2; 9 nucleotides agree with TRBD1. With 5 bases clipped from V and 3 bases from J, the junction kept 5 bases outside the gene matches. The CDR3 has 14 amino acids. Germline CDR1 and CDR2: SNHLY and FYNNEI. The DNA of the CDR3 is TGTGCCAGCAGTTCCGGGACAGGGAACTACGAGCAGTACTTC. Amino acid sequence: CASSSGTGNYEQYF.

J is TRBJ2-1 and V is TRBV5-1; 9 bases agree with TRBD2. This CDR3 has 16 amino acids. Germline V gene lookup returns CDR1 SGHRS and CDR2 YFSETQ. V lost 4 bases, J lost 6 bases, and 11 bases stayed unmatched. The CDR3 loop reads CASSQGVLAGINEQFF. DNA of the CDR3: TGCGCCAGCAGCCAAGGCGTTCTAGCGGGGATCAATGAGCAGTTCTTC.

The J gene is TRBJ2-5, the V gene TRBV15, with a weak D call TRBD2 (5 bases). The germline CDR1 and CDR2 sequences are LNHNV and YYDKDF (reference sequence). This CDR3 is built from 16 residues. The V gene lost 1 base and the J gene lost 1 base, with 13 bases spanning the gap. CDR3 DNA sequence: TGTGCCACCAGCAGAGGGGAAAGGAGCGGCCAAGAGACCCAGTACTTC. Its protein is CATSRGERSGQETQYF. Full variable domain (rest looked up from reference TRBV15 and TRBJ2-5): DAMVIQNPRYQVTQFGKPVTLSCSQTLNHNVMYWYQQKSSQAPKLLFHYYDKDFNNEADTPDNFQSRRPNTSFCFLDIRSPGLGDTAMYLCATSRGERSGQETQYFGPGTRLLVL.

The V gene is TRBV28, the J gene TRBJ1-5; tentatively, D is TRBD1 (6 bases). Germline values: CDR1 MDHEN, CDR2 SYDVKM. CDR3 length equals 15 residues. Trimming shortened V by 3 bases and J by 0 bases, and 9 bases separated the two germline ends. The chain's CDR3 is CASSLGALSNQPQHF. CDR3 nucleotide sequence: TGTGCCAGCAGTTTGGGGGCTCTTAGCAATCAGCCCCAGCATTTT.

This clone occurred a few times. This chain connects TRBV12-5 to TRBJ2-1; 11 bases agree with TRBD2. Germline V gives CDR1 LGHNT, CDR2 FRNRAP. The ends lost 2 bases at V and 4 bases at J; junction bases unmatched: 7. This CDR3 has 17 amino acids. This CDR3 reads CASGLPYSSGRYNEQFF. CDR3 coding DNA: TGTGCTAGTGGTTTGCCCTACTCTAGCGGGAGGTACAATGAGCAGTTCTTC.

The rearrangement uses TRBV29-1 and TRBJ2-2; D is possibly TRBD1 (6 bases). V shed 6 bases and J shed 1 base, with 12 bases lying between them. The CDR3 has 14 residues. Germline values: CDR1 SQVTM, CDR2 ANQGSEA. CDR3 protein: CSVTQGQNTGELFF. CDR3 sequence (DNA): TGCAGCGTAACCCAGGGACAGAACACCGGGGAGCTGTTTTTT.

In its sample, this clone was seen once. The rearrangement uses TRBV30 and TRBJ2-1; 7 bases fit TRBD1. From germline, CDR1 is GTSNPN and CDR2 SVGIG (reference sequence). The CDR3 runs to 11 residues. The V gene end was trimmed by 5 bases and the J gene end by 8 bases; junction bases not matched to a gene: 3. The CDR3 DNA is TGTGCCTGGGACAGGGCTCATGAGCAGTTCTTC. Translating gives CAWDRAHEQFF. Using reference TRBV30 and TRBJ2-1 for the parts outside the CDR3, the full variable domain is SQTIHQWPATLVQPVGSPLSLECTVEGTSNPNLYWYRQAAGRGLQLLFYSVGIGQISSEVPQNLSASRPQDRQFILSSKKLLLSDSGFYLCAWDRAHEQFFGPGTRLTVL.

With regard to this clone: At one boundary the junction diverges from the germline segment, which might be a read error. The rearrangement links TRBV20-1 to TRBJ2-1; 12 nucleotides line up with TRBD2. Per germline, CDR1 DFQATT and CDR2 SNEGSKA (reference sequence). The CDR3 spans 11 residues. The CDR3 here is CSARGTSGMVF. The CDR3 DNA sequence: TGCAGTGCTAGAGGGACTAGCGGGATGGTCTTC.

This rearrangement joins TRBV5-4 to TRBJ2-1, with a tentative D call TRBD1 (6 bases). There are 15 residues in the CDR3. Germline V gene lookup returns CDR1 SGHNT and CDR2 YYREEE (reference sequence). With 0 bases removed from V and 5 bases from J, the gap between germline ends came to 12 bases. The CDR3 DNA reads as TGTGCCAGCAGCTTGGAGGCAGGGGCCAACAATGAGCAGTTCTTC. Translating gives CASSLEAGANNEQFF. The whole variable domain, remainder taken from reference TRBV5-4 and TRBJ2-1, is ETGVTQSPTHLIKTRGQQVTLRCSSQSGHNTVSWYQQALGQGPQFIFQYYREEENGRGNFPPRFSGLQFPNYSSELNVNALELDDSALYLCASSLEAGANNEQFFGPGTRLTVL.

This clone appeared once. The chain is built from TRBV10-1 and TRBJ2-3, with 14 nucleotides matching TRBD2. The germline gives CDR1 WNHNN, CDR2 SYGVQD (reference sequence). J gave up 2 bases and V 0 bases, and 4 bases lay outside the gene matches. The CDR3 is made up of 18 amino acids. DNA of the CDR3: TGCGCCAGCAGTGAGTCGGGACTAGCGGGAGATAACACAGATACGCAGTATTTT. Translating it yields CASSESGLAGDNTDTQYF.

The rearrangement joins TRBV7-9 to TRBJ2-7; 8 bases align to TRBD1. The CDR3 runs 15 residues. Germline values: CDR1 SEHNR, CDR2 FQNEAQ (reference sequence). The trim removed 2 bases at V and 3 bases at J, leaving 6 bases unmatched. The CDR3 protein is CASSLIGTGGYEQYF. The CDR3 region has the DNA TGTGCCAGCAGCTTAATCGGAACAGGGGGCTACGAGCAGTACTTC.

The J gene is TRBJ2-1, the V gene TRBV6-1, with D possibly matching TRBD1 (6 bases). The germline V gene has CDR1 MNHNS and CDR2 SASEGT. Trimming took 2 bases from V and 0 from J, leaving 11 bases between them. This CDR3 is 16 amino acids long. The DNA of the CDR3 is TGTGCCAGCAGTGAATGGGTAGGGGGCTCCTACAATGAGCAGTTCTTC. The encoded protein is CASSEWVGGSYNEQFF.

The gene calls are TRBV30 and TRBJ2-2; D might be TRBD1 (5 bases). This CDR3 contains 16 residues. Trimming removed 0 bases from V and 1 base from J, with 12 bases in between. CDR1 and CDR2 (germline): GTSNPN, SVGIG (reference sequence). The CDR3 loop is CAWSVTGPLNTGELFF. The CDR3 DNA sequence: TGTGCCTGGAGTGTAACAGGTCCCTTGAACACCGGGGAGCTGTTTTTT. Full variable domain (rest looked up from reference TRBV30 and TRBJ2-2): SQTIHQWPATLVQPVGSPLSLECTVEGTSNPNLYWYRQAAGRGLQLLFYSVGIGQISSEVPQNLSASRPQDRQFILSSKKLLLSDSGFYLCAWSVTGPLNTGELFFGEGSRLTVL.

Only a few counts were recorded for this clone. This chain connects TRBV9 to TRBJ1-2, with D possibly being TRBD1 (6 bases). V was shortened by 2 bases and J by 8 bases, with 13 bases between the two germline ends. Germline V gives CDR1 SGDLS, CDR2 YYNGEE. This CDR3 is 13 amino acids long. CDR3 region: CASSVLGAGGYTF. CDR3 nucleotides: TGTGCCAGCAGCGTTTTGGGGGCGGGCGGCTACACCTTC.

For this clone: This sample includes further DNA sequences coding for the same CDR3. The chain links TRBV10-3 to TRBJ2-1; 7 positions match TRBD1. With V trimmed by 5 bases and J by 0 bases, 1 base remained unmatched. Germline V gives CDR1 ENHRY, CDR2 SYGVKD. The CDR3 has 14 amino acids. CDR3 protein: CAISRDSSYNEQFF. CDR3 bases: TGTGCCATCAGTCGGGACAGCTCCTACAATGAGCAGTTCTTC.

V usage is TRBV11-2 and J usage is TRBJ2-7; 9 nucleotides agree with TRBD2. This CDR3 region has 14 residues. CDR1 is SGHAT and CDR2 is FQNNGV in the germline V gene. The trim removed 4 bases at V and 6 bases at J, leaving 7 bases unmatched. The CDR3 spells CASSSGLAGSEQYF. CDR3 DNA: TGTGCCAGCAGCTCGGGACTAGCAGGCAGCGAGCAGTACTTC. The complete variable domain, with remaining parts taken from reference TRBV11-2 and TRBJ2-7, reads EAGVAQSPRYKIIEKRQSVAFWCNPISGHATLYWYQQILGQGPKLLIQFQNNGVVDDSQLPKDRFSAERLKGVDSTLKIQPAKLEDSAVYLCASSSGLAGSEQYFGPGTRLTVT.

The CDR3 loop reads CAITGHEGGDTQYF. In DNA, the CDR3 is TGTGCCATCACCGGACATGAAGGCGGAGATACGCAGTATTTT. J is TRBJ2-3 and V is TRBV10-3, with D perhaps matching TRBD1 (5 bases). CDR1 ENHRY and CDR2 SYGVKD come from the germline V gene. The CDR3 has 14 amino acids. The V and J ends lost 7 bases and 5 bases respectively, with 16 bases between them.

The CDR3, as DNA: TGTGCCAGCAGCCACCTAGTCGTCCGGCCAAATGAGCAGTTCTTC. Amino acids: CASSHLVVRPNEQFF. This chain links TRBV5-8 with TRBJ2-1; D not certain. CDR1 and CDR2 (germline): SGHTS, YDEGEE. The CDR3 is made up of 15 amino acids. V lost 4 bases and J 7 bases, leaving 18 bases between the germline ends.

The chain recombines TRBV19 with TRBJ2-7; TRBD2 aligns across 12 bases. Germline V gene data show CDR1 as LNHDA and CDR2 as SQIVND (reference sequence). CDR3 length: 15 residues. The V segment lost 5 bases and the J segment 6 bases; nucleotides outside the gene matches: 8. The CDR3 nucleotides are TGTGCCAGTAGTCCCCAACTAGCGGGAGGTTCCGAGCAGTACTTC. Its protein is CASSPQLAGGSEQYF. The full variable domain, completed using reference TRBV19 and TRBJ2-7, is DGGITQSPKYLFRKEGQNVTLSCEQNLNHDAMYWYRQDPGQGLRLIYYSQIVNDFQKGDIAEGYSVSREKKESFPLTVTSAQKNPTAFYLCASSPQLAGGSEQYFGPGTRLTVT.

The V call is TRBV4-1, the J call TRBJ1-2, with D maybe TRBD1 (5 bases). Germline CDR1 and CDR2: MGHRA and YSYEKL. The CDR3 runs 13 residues. Trimming removed 2 bases at V and 5 bases at J, with 9 bases between. CDR3 in DNA: TGCGCCAGCAGCCAATACGCAGGGTATGGCTACACCTTC. It translates to CASSQYAGYGYTF.

V gene TRBV4-1 combines with J gene TRBJ2-7; D perhaps matches TRBD1 (6 bases). Germline V gives CDR1 MGHRA, CDR2 YSYEKL. This CDR3 is 16 amino acids long. V was clipped by 2 bases and J by 2 bases, with 16 bases between them. The CDR3 nucleotides are TGCGCCAGCAGCCAATCGCTATACAGGGCCCCCTACGAGCAGTACTTC. Amino acids: CASSQSLYRAPYEQYF.

V usage is TRBV11-2 and J usage is TRBJ1-2; D is undetermined. Germline V gene lookup returns CDR1 SGHAT and CDR2 FQNNGV. V dropped 5 bases and J dropped 5 bases, with 9 bases sitting between them. This CDR3 is 12 amino acids long. This CDR3 reads CASSPYMYGYTF. The CDR3 DNA reads as TGTGCCAGCAGCCCCTATATGTATGGCTACACCTTC.

The V and J genes are TRBV10-3 and TRBJ1-2; D gene uncertain. Germline assignment: CDR1 ENHRY and CDR2 SYGVKD. The V end lost 3 bases, the J end lost 4 bases, and 3 bases lay between the germline ends. The CDR3 covers 11 residues. The CDR3 sequence: CAISDLYGYTF. Here the CDR3 DNA reads TGTGCCATCAGTGACCTCTATGGCTACACCTTC.

V gene TRBV2 combines with J gene TRBJ2-5; TRBD2 aligns across 9 bases. Germline CDR1 reads SNHLY; CDR2 reads FYNNEI. V lost 11 bases, J lost 1 base, and 8 bases stayed unmatched. The CDR3 runs to 14 residues. CDR3 loop: CACKREVLQETQYF. The CDR3 DNA reads TGTGCCTGCAAGCGGGAGGTCCTCCAAGAGACCCAGTACTTC.

V usage is TRBV28 and J usage is TRBJ2-5; 12 nucleotides align to TRBD2. V gave up 4 bases and J gave up 5 bases; unmatched junction bases: 8. Germline lookup yields CDR1 MDHEN and CDR2 SYDVKM. This CDR3 comprises 16 residues. CDR3 loop: CASSYKTSGSRETQYF. CDR3 DNA sequence: TGTGCCAGCAGTTACAAGACTAGCGGGAGTAGGGAGACCCAGTACTTC.

The rearrangement links TRBV7-9 to TRBJ1-2; TRBD1 is a possible D gene (6 bases). The CDR3 is 14 residues long. CDR1 SEHNR and CDR2 FQNEAQ come from the germline V gene (reference sequence). V was trimmed by 7 bases and J by 4 bases, leaving 16 bases between them. Written as DNA, the CDR3 is TGTGCCAGCACCTCGCCAGGGGCAGGCTATGGCTACACCTTC. It is translated as CASTSPGAGYGYTF. The full variable domain, with the rest looked up from reference TRBV7-9 and TRBJ1-2, is DTGVSQNPRHKITKRGQNVTFRCDPISEHNRLYWYRQTLGQGPEFLTYFQNEAQLEKSRLLSDRFSAERPKGSFSTLEIQRTEQGDSAMYLCASTSPGAGYGYTFGSGTRLTVV.

The CDR3 protein is CASSYPAGSSYNEQFF. CDR3 sequence (DNA): TGTGCCAGCAGTTACCCAGCGGGTAGCTCCTACAATGAGCAGTTCTTC. V usage is TRBV6-5 and J usage is TRBJ2-1; TRBD2 might be the D (6 bases). Germline assignment: CDR1 MNHEY and CDR2 SVGAGI. The CDR3 is made up of 16 amino acids. Trimming shortened V by 2 bases and J by 0 bases, and 11 bases separated the two germline ends.

The CDR3 nucleotides are TGTGCCAGCAGCCTAGGGGGTAGCGGGCCCAGCTCCTACGAGCAGTACTTC. Amino acids: CASSLGGSGPSSYEQYF. This chain links TRBV7-9 with TRBJ2-7; a weak D match, TRBD2 (7 bases). The CDR3 spans 17 residues. V was trimmed by 5 bases and J by 0 bases, leaving 20 bases between them. Germline CDR1 SEHNR, CDR2 FQNEAQ (reference sequence).